This T cell receptor (beta chain) came from a study of cytomegalovirus exposure and HLA in healthy donors. Study as a whole: The roughly 120 validation repertoires used the same platform as the 500 to 700 first-cohort repertoires, a later analysis reported. Study findings and constraints: Reported performance of the classifier showed diagnosis of cytomegalovirus status with high specificity and sensitivity. Most TCR sequences were seen very rarely across donors, but some public TCRs occurred in many. It was found in a later analysis that first-cohort TCR clusters tended to co-occur in the approximately 130 validation repertoires.

About this clone itself: The antigen remains undetermined.

CDR3 length equals 14 residues. Between the trimmed V and J ends, which lost 0 bases and 1 base, there was a span of 6 bases. CDR1 is SGHAT, CDR2 FQNNGV, per germline. Some clones are missing from TCRdb's copy, which holds only in-frame ones; the method was immunoSEQ multiplex PCR. The table records around 260,000 clones, 80% to 95% of them present only once. The chain is built from TRBV11-2 and TRBJ2-5; no definite D call. Source material: PBMCs. The sequence was obtained from a woman in her twenties or thirties in good health and CMV-seronegative. The CDR3 DNA sequence: TGTGCCAGCAGCTTAGAAGCGTCCCAAGAGACCCAGTACTTC. Translation gives CASSLEASQETQYF.